A single sample is the source of the 25 T cell receptor beta chains below, sequenced in a study of CD8+ T cells in alopecia areata. TCR sequencing used cDNA made by reverse transcription of extracted RNA. Clones were read by immunoSEQ multiplex PCR, and TCRdb kept only the in-frame ones, dropping some. The sample shows around 210,000 clones, roughly three fifths of them seen only once. Material: CD8+ T cells sorted from blood. The receptors stem from a human donor in good health.

The V and J genes are TRBV7-6 and TRBJ2-2; D possibly uses TRBD1 or TRBD2 (5 bases each). The CDR3 runs 16 residues. V was shortened by 4 bases and J by 5 bases, with 17 bases between the two germline ends. CDR1 and CDR2 from the germline V gene are SGHVS and FNYEAQ. The CDR3 region is CASSSGTLRGTGELFF. CDR3 bases: TGTGCCAGCAGCTCAGGGACCCTGCGAGGGACCGGGGAGCTGTTTTTT. Looking up the rest from reference TRBV7-6 and TRBJ2-2 gives the full variable domain: GAGVSQSPRYKVTKRGQDVALRCDPISGHVSLYWYRQALGQGPEFLTYFNYEAQQDKSGLPNDRFSAERPEGSISTLTIQRTEQRDSAMYRCASSSGTLRGTGELFFGEGSRLTVL.

V gene TRBV15 combines with J gene TRBJ1-4, with TRBD1 as a possible D gene (6 bases). The ends were cut back, 3 bases at V and 2 bases at J, with 10 bases in the middle. The CDR3 runs 15 residues. CDR1 and CDR2 (germline): LNHNV, YYDKDF (reference sequence). The CDR3 protein is CATSSSGVTNEKLFF. Here the CDR3 DNA reads TGTGCCACCAGCAGTTCAGGGGTTACTAATGAAAAACTGTTTTTT.

This rearrangement joins TRBV5-1 to TRBJ2-1; no reliable D call. Between the trimmed V and J ends, which lost 0 bases and 7 bases, there was a span of 14 bases. This CDR3 region has 15 residues. CDR1 is SGHRS and CDR2 is YFSETQ in the germline V gene. The CDR3 reads CASSLAGGDGNEQFF. DNA of the CDR3: TGCGCCAGCAGCTTGGCCGGTGGGGATGGGAATGAGCAGTTCTTC.

This clone has a count of ten or more. J is TRBJ2-7 and V is TRBV2, with TRBD2 matching 12 bases. This CDR3 is built from 15 residues. Per germline, CDR1 SNHLY and CDR2 FYNNEI. V trimming: 6 bases; J trimming: 5 bases; junction bases outside the gene matches: 8. This chain's CDR3 is CASRELAGGPHEQYF. In DNA, the CDR3 is TGTGCCAGCAGGGAGCTAGCGGGGGGGCCCCACGAGCAGTACTTC.

The gene calls are TRBV6-5 and TRBJ2-7; 7 bases are a match to TRBD1. The CDR3 contains 14 residues. Trimming at V came to 0 bases and at J to 2 bases, leaving 1 base not matched to a gene. The germline V gene encodes CDR1 MNHEY and CDR2 SVGAGI. The CDR3 DNA sequence: TGTGCCAGCAGTTACTCGGGACAGACCTACGAGCAGTACTTC. Its protein is CASSYSGQTYEQYF.

The chain carries TRBV27 and TRBJ2-3; 9 bases are a match to TRBD2. Germline V lookup: CDR1 MNHEY, CDR2 SMNVEV (reference sequence). This CDR3 has 15 residues. V was clipped by 5 bases and J by 5 bases; unmatched bases: 8. The CDR3 loop is CASSLAGRQGDTQYF. CDR3 nucleotides: TGTGCCAGCAGTCTAGCGGGGCGGCAGGGAGATACGCAGTATTTT.

This clone was found a few times. The chain links TRBV5-4 to TRBJ2-5; no definite D call. The CDR3 covers 14 residues. Germline values: CDR1 SGHNT, CDR2 YYREEE (reference sequence). Trimming pared 4 bases from V and 5 bases from J, leaving 15 bases between. The chain's CDR3 is CASSPNPKPETQYF. CDR3 in DNA: TGTGCCAGCAGCCCCAACCCCAAACCGGAGACCCAGTACTTC.

The chain employs TRBV11-2 and TRBJ1-1, with a weak D call TRBD1 (5 bases). CDR1 and CDR2 (germline): SGHAT, FQNNGV. The ends were cut back, 4 bases at V and 4 bases at J, with 13 bases in the middle. The CDR3 contains 14 residues. The CDR3 sequence is CASSSMGGGTEAFF. Written as DNA, the CDR3 is TGTGCCAGCAGCTCTATGGGGGGGGGCACTGAAGCTTTCTTT.

The rearrangement uses TRBV4-1 and TRBJ2-3; no clear D gene. CDR1 is MGHRA and CDR2 is YSYEKL in the germline V gene. V lost 2 bases and J lost 0, with 15 bases in between. This CDR3 has 17 residues. CDR3: CASSQTLGRSSTDTQYF. DNA of the CDR3: TGCGCCAGCAGCCAAACGCTTGGACGGAGTAGCACAGATACGCAGTATTTT.

CDR3 amino acids: CAWSHVLSHYEQYF. DNA for the CDR3: TGTGCCTGGAGCCACGTCCTGAGCCACTACGAGCAGTACTTC. The V gene is TRBV30, the J gene TRBJ2-7; D ambiguous. With 3 bases removed from V and 3 bases from J, the gap between germline ends came to 15 bases. Per the germline V gene, CDR1 is GTSNPN and CDR2 is SVGIG (reference sequence). This CDR3 region has 14 residues.

The CDR3 DNA sequence: TGCAGCGTTGAAGATGTGGGCAACAGGGGCTACACCTTC. It codes for CSVEDVGNRGYTF. The V and J genes are TRBV29-1 and TRBJ1-2; D is possibly TRBD1 (5 bases). The V end was cut by 0 bases, the J end by 8 bases, with 13 bases between. Germline V CDR1 and CDR2: SQVTM, ANQGSEA. The CDR3 is 13 amino acids.

The rearrangement joins TRBV5-6 to TRBJ1-2; 7 bases fit TRBD1. Germline lookup yields CDR1 SGHDT and CDR2 YYEEEE. The length of the CDR3 is 13 residues. The trim removed 4 bases at V and 3 bases at J, leaving 3 bases unmatched. DNA of the CDR3: TGTGCCAGCAGCGCTCAGGGGGACTATGGCTACACCTTC. It encodes CASSAQGDYGYTF.

The chain uses TRBV7-3 and TRBJ2-3; no clear D gene. The CDR3 runs to 15 residues. CDR1 is SGHTA, CDR2 FQGTGA, per germline. With 3 bases removed from V and 0 bases from J, the gap between germline ends came to 10 bases. CDR3 region: CASSLELRSTDTQYF. The DNA for the CDR3 is TGTGCCAGCAGCTTGGAGCTGCGGAGCACAGATACGCAGTATTTT. The entire variable domain, with the rest obtained from reference TRBV7-3 and TRBJ2-3, is as follows: GAGVSQTPSNKVTEKGKYVELRCDPISGHTALYWYRQSLGQGPEFLIYFQGTGAADDSGLPNDRFFAVRPEGSVSTLKIQRTERGDSAVYLCASSLELRSTDTQYFGPGTRLTVL.

With regard to this clone: Other nucleotide sequences from this sample produce the same CDR3. The V gene is TRBV25-1, the J gene TRBJ2-5; no definite D call. CDR3 length: 10 amino acids. Trimming took 4 bases from V and 5 from J, leaving 2 bases between them. Germline values: CDR1 MGHDK, CDR2 SYGVNS. In DNA, the CDR3 is TGTGCCAGCAGTGGCGAGACCCAGTACTTC. Protein product: CASSGETQYF. Using reference TRBV25-1 and TRBJ2-5 for the parts outside the CDR3, the full variable domain is EADIYQTPRYLVIGTGKKITLECSQTMGHDKMYWYQQDPGMELHLIHYSYGVNSTEKGDLSSESTVSRIRTEHFPLTLESARPSHTSQYLCASSGETQYFGPGTRLLVL.

The chain's CDR3 is CASSFTMNTEAFF. Written as DNA, the CDR3 is TGTGCCAGCAGCTTTACTATGAACACTGAAGCTTTCTTT. The chain couples TRBV13 to TRBJ1-1; D gene uncertain. Germline V gives CDR1 PRHDT, CDR2 FYEKMQ (reference sequence). V was trimmed by 3 bases and J by 0 bases, leaving 5 bases between them. The CDR3 spans 13 residues.

This clone was seen a single time. J is TRBJ1-5 and V is TRBV6-1; no clear D gene. Trimming removed 4 bases from V and 4 bases from J, with 5 bases in between. This CDR3 comprises 12 residues. Germline V gene data show CDR1 as MNHNS and CDR2 as SASEGT. CDR3 DNA sequence: TGTGCCAGCAGTGGAGGGAATCAGCCCCAGCATTTT. This gives the protein CASSGGNQPQHF.

The chain uses TRBV11-2 and TRBJ2-3; D may correspond to TRBD1 or TRBD2 (6 bases each). With 5 bases removed from V and 3 bases from J, the gap between germline ends came to 18 bases. Germline V gene data show CDR1 as SGHAT and CDR2 as FQNNGV. The CDR3 length is 16 residues. The CDR3 DNA is TGTGCCAGCAGCCCAAGACTCGGAGGGGGGACAGATACGCAGTATTTT. Its protein product is CASSPRLGGGTDTQYF.

This chain uses TRBV6-1 with TRBJ1-5, with D tentatively TRBD1 (5 bases). Per germline, CDR1 MNHNS and CDR2 SASEGT. The CDR3 runs to 16 residues. V was cut by 3 bases and J by 2 bases, with 14 bases left in between. CDR3 sequence reads: CASSDRDRTGNQPQHF. Written as DNA, the CDR3 is TGTGCCAGCAGTGACCGGGACCGGACGGGCAATCAGCCCCAGCATTTT.

This rearrangement joins TRBV7-9 to TRBJ1-1; possibly TRBD1 for D (5 bases). With 5 bases removed from V and 7 bases from J, the gap between germline ends came to 8 bases. The CDR3 is made up of 11 amino acids. CDR1 is SEHNR and CDR2 is FQNEAQ in the germline V gene (reference sequence). This CDR3 reads CASSPGLEAFF. CDR3 sequence (DNA): TGTGCCAGCAGCCCGGGGCTTGAAGCTTTCTTT.

The rearrangement joins TRBV11-2 to TRBJ1-1; D possibly corresponds to TRBD1 (6 bases). CDR1 is SGHAT, CDR2 FQNNGV, per germline. Trimming left V 5 bases short and J 2 bases short, with 9 bases between. The CDR3 runs to 13 residues. This CDR3 is CASSQGTNTEAFF. The CDR3 DNA reads TGTGCCAGCAGCCAAGGGACAAACACTGAAGCTTTCTTT. The variable domain in full, with the rest retrieved from reference TRBV11-2 and TRBJ1-1, is EAGVAQSPRYKIIEKRQSVAFWCNPISGHATLYWYQQILGQGPKLLIQFQNNGVVDDSQLPKDRFSAERLKGVDSTLKIQPAKLEDSAVYLCASSQGTNTEAFFGQGTRLTVV.

The V gene is TRBV7-6, the J gene TRBJ1-1; D is uncertain. The CDR3 has 13 residues. Germline CDR1 is SGHVS and CDR2 is FNYEAQ. Trimming removed 1 base from V and 5 bases from J, with 8 bases in between. CDR3 bases: TGTGCCAGCAGCTTAGGGGCCGGTACTGAAGCTTTCTTT. Its protein is CASSLGAGTEAFF.

This clone appeared a single time. This same CDR3 is encoded by further DNA sequences in the sample. V and J are TRBV6-5 and TRBJ2-7; D may be TRBD1 (6 bases). This CDR3 comprises 14 residues. The germline V gene has CDR1 MNHEY and CDR2 SVGAGI. V was pared by 2 bases and J by 3 bases, with 11 bases between. The CDR3 spells CASSYGRGVYEQYF. In DNA, the CDR3 is TGTGCCAGCAGTTACGGCAGGGGCGTCTACGAGCAGTACTTC.

This chain links TRBV7-9 with TRBJ1-1; 9 positions match TRBD1. Germline V lookup: CDR1 SEHNR, CDR2 FQNEAQ (reference sequence). The V and J ends lost 4 bases and 3 bases, in that order; junction bases with no gene match: 3. The CDR3 runs to 14 residues. The CDR3 DNA follows: TGTGCCAGCAGCTCCAGGACAGGGGACACTGAAGCTTTCTTT. Protein sequence: CASSSRTGDTEAFF.

The chain is built from TRBV13 and TRBJ1-2; D is unclear. V lost 4 bases to trimming and J lost 8 bases, with 17 bases between them. The germline CDR1 and CDR2 sequences are PRHDT and FYEKMQ (reference sequence). The CDR3 totals 14 residues. The CDR3 coding sequence is TGTGCCAGCAGCTCAAGGACCCCTCAAGGAGGCTACACCTTC. Amino acids: CASSSRTPQGGYTF.

The gene calls are TRBV29-1 and TRBJ2-7; TRBD1 might be the D (6 bases). The CDR3 covers 12 residues. CDR1 SQVTM and CDR2 ANQGSEA come from the germline V gene. Between the trimmed V and J ends, which lost 6 bases and 3 bases, there was a span of 12 bases. The CDR3 sequence: CSVPGQFYEQYF. The DNA for the CDR3 is TGCAGCGTACCCGGACAGTTCTACGAGCAGTACTTC.